A single TCR beta chain is shown here with its context. Its matching antigen is unknown. Not a single patient had been given any form of treatment at any point before undergoing thyroid surgery. The data originate from a study of metastatic and nonmetastatic thyroid tumors. Study information: The authors compared repertoires across blood and tumor or nodule tissue from malignant and benign thyroid patients.

Authors' methods: Clinicopathological groups differed in CDR3, with these differences serving to build a distant-metastasis classifier for papillary thyroid cancer. TCRdb reprocessed the PCR reads via MiXCR. In this record, the V and J calls reflect TCRdb's handling and not the investigators' own analysis. The sample holds about 21,000 clones, approximately 22% seen once. The V and J ends lost 0 bases and 4 bases respectively, with 22 bases between them. CDR1 and CDR2 (germline): DFQATT, SNEGSKA (reference sequence). The CDR3 is made up of 18 amino acids. Overall study results and limits: TCR beta diversity was reportedly significantly higher in malignant thyroid tumors than benign nodules, in blood and tumor.

Sample: adjacent normal tissue. The origin of this receptor is a female donor with papillary thyroid cancer or a benign thyroid nodule (not recorded which). Some clones in this sample may be carry-over from other donors' samples. J is TRBJ2-1 and V is TRBV20-1; perhaps TRBD2 as D (5 bases). The CDR3 reads CSARDLGKSGHVYNEQFF. The CDR3 bases are TGCAGTGCTAGAGACCTCGGGAAAAGCGGCCATGTGTACAATGAGCAGTTCTTC.